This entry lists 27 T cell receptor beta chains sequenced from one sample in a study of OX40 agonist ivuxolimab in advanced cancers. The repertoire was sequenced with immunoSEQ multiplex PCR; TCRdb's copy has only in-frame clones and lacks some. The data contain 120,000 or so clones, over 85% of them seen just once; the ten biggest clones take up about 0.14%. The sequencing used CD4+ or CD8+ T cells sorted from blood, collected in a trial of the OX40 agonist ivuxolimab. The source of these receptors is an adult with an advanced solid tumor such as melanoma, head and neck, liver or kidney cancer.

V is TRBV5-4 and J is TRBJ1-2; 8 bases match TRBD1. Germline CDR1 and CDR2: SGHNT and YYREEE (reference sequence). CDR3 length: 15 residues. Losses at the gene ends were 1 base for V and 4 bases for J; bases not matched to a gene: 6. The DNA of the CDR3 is TGTGCCAGCAGCTTGACCACAGGGGGGAGCTATGGCTACACCTTC. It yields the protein CASSLTTGGSYGYTF. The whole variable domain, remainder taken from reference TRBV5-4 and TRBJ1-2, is ETGVTQSPTHLIKTRGQQVTLRCSSQSGHNTVSWYQQALGQGPQFIFQYYREEENGRGNFPPRFSGLQFPNYSSELNVNALELDDSALYLCASSLTTGGSYGYTFGSGTRLTVV.

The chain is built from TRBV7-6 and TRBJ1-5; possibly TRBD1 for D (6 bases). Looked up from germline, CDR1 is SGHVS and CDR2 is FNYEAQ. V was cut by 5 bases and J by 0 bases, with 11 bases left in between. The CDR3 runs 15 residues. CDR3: CASSPGVRSNQPQHF. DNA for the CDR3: TGTGCCAGCAGCCCAGGGGTCCGTAGCAATCAGCCCCAGCATTTT. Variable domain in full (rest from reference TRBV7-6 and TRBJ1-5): GAGVSQSPRYKVTKRGQDVALRCDPISGHVSLYWYRQALGQGPEFLTYFNYEAQQDKSGLPNDRFSAERPEGSISTLTIQRTEQRDSAMYRCASSPGVRSNQPQHFGDGTRLSIL.

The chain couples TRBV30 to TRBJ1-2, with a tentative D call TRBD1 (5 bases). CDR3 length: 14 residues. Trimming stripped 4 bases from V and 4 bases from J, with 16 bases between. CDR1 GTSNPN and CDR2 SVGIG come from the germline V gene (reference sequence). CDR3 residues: CAWINPRTPYGYTF. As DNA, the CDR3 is TGTGCCTGGATTAACCCTCGGACACCCTATGGCTACACCTTC.

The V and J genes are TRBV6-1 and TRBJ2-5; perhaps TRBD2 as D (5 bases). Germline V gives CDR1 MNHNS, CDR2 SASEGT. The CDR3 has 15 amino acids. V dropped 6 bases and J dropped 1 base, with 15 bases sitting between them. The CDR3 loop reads CASRRLLGSQETQYF. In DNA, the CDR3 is TGTGCCAGCAGGCGACTGTTAGGGAGCCAAGAGACCCAGTACTTC.

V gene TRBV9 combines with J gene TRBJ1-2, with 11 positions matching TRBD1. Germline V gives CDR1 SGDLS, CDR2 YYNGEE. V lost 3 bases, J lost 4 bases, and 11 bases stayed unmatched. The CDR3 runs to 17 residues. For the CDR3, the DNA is TGTGCCAGCAGCGCCTCCCGGGACAGGGGGTTCCGCTATGGCTACACCTTC. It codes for CASSASRDRGFRYGYTF.

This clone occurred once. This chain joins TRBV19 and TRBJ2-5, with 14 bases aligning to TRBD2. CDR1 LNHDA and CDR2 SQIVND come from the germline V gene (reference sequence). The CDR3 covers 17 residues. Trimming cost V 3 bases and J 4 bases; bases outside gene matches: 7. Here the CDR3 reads CASSMTSGGAWSETQYF. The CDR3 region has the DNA TGTGCCAGTAGTATGACTAGCGGGGGGGCCTGGTCAGAGACCCAGTACTTC.

The CDR3 here is CASSGESYSNQPQHF. DNA for the CDR3: TGTGCCAGCAGTGGAGAGAGCTATAGCAATCAGCCCCAGCATTTT. The genes are TRBV28 and TRBJ1-5; D is undetermined. The CDR3 length is 15 residues. V was clipped by 5 bases and J by 0 bases, with 11 bases between them. Germline V gene lookup returns CDR1 MDHEN and CDR2 SYDVKM.

CDR3 bases: TGTGCCAGCTCACCTCCGGGACTAGCCAACAATGAGCAGTTCTTC. It is translated as CASSPPGLANNEQFF. The rearrangement links TRBV18 to TRBJ2-1, with 9 bases matching TRBD2. With V trimmed by 3 bases and J by 5 bases, 5 bases remained unmatched. Looked up from germline, CDR1 is KGHSH and CDR2 is LQKENI. CDR3 size: 15 residues.

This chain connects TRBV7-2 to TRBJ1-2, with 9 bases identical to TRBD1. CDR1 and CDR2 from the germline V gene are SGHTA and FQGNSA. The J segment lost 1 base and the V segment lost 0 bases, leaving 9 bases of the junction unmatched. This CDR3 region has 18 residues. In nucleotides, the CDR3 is TGTGCCAGCAGCTTAGCGTCACAGGGGGCGACTCGTAACTATGGCTACACCTTC. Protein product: CASSLASQGATRNYGYTF.

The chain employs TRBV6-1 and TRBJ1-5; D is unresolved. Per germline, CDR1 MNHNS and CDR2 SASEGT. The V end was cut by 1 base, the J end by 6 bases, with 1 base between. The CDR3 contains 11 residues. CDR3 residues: CASSEGQPQHF. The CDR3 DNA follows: TGTGCCAGCAGTGAAGGTCAGCCCCAGCATTTT.

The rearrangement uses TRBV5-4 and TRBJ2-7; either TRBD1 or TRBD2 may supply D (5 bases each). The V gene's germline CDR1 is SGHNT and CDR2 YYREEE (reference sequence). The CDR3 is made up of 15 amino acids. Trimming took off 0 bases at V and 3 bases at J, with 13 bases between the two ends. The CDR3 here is CASSLAGAGRYEQYF. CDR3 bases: TGTGCCAGCAGCTTGGCCGGGGCAGGCCGCTACGAGCAGTACTTC.

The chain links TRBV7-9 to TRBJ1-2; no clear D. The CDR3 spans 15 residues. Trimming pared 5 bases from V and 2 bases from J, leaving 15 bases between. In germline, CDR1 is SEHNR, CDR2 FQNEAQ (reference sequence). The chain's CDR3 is CASSAPETTNYGYTF. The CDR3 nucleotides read TGTGCCAGCAGCGCCCCGGAGACCACGAACTATGGCTACACCTTC. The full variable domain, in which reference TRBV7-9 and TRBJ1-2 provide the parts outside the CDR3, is DTGVSQNPRHKITKRGQNVTFRCDPISEHNRLYWYRQTLGQGPEFLTYFQNEAQLEKSRLLSDRFSAERPKGSFSTLEIQRTEQGDSAMYLCASSAPETTNYGYTFGSGTRLTVV.

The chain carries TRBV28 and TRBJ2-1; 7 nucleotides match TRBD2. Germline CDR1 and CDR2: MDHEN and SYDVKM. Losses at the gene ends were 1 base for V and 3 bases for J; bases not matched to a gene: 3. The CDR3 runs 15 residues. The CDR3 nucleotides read TGTGCCAGCAGTTTATCGGGAGGAATCTACAATGAGCAGTTCTTC. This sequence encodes CASSLSGGIYNEQFF.

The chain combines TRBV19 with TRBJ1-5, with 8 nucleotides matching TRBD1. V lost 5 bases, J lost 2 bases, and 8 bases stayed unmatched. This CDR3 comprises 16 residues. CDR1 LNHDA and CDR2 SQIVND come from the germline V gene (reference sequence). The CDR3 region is CASSGRQGTGNQPQHF. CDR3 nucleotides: TGTGCCAGTAGTGGACGACAGGGGACGGGCAATCAGCCCCAGCATTTT. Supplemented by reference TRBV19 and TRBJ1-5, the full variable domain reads DGGITQSPKYLFRKEGQNVTLSCEQNLNHDAMYWYRQDPGQGLRLIYYSQIVNDFQKGDIAEGYSVSREKKESFPLTVTSAQKNPTAFYLCASSGRQGTGNQPQHFGDGTRLSIL.

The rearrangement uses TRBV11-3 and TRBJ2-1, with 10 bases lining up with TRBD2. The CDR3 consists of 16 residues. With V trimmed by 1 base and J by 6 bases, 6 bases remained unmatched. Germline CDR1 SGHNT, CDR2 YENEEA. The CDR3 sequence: CASSLGVSGRPNEQFF. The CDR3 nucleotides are TGTGCCAGCAGCTTAGGAGTTAGCGGGAGGCCCAATGAGCAGTTCTTC. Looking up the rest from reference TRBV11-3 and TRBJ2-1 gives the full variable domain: EAGVVQSPRYKIIEKKQPVAFWCNPISGHNTLYWYLQNLGQGPELLIRYENEEAVDDSQLPKDRFSAERLKGVDSTLKIQPAELGDSAVYLCASSLGVSGRPNEQFFGPGTRLTVL.

The CDR3 protein is CARSFSSPAESSYNEQFF. CDR3 nucleotides: TGTGCCAGAAGCTTTTCGTCTCCCGCGGAAAGCTCCTACAATGAGCAGTTCTTC. This chain links TRBV5-3 with TRBJ2-1; D unresolved. TRBV5-3 is labeled an ORF, and its function is uncertain. Trimming removed 2 bases at V and 0 bases at J, with 18 bases between. The CDR3 is 18 residues long.

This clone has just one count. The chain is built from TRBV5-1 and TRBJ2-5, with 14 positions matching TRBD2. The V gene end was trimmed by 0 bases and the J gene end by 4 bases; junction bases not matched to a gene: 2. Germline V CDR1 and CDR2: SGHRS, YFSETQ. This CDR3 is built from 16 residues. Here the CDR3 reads CASSLAGLAGAETQYF. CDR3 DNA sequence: TGCGCCAGCAGCTTGGCGGGACTAGCGGGAGCAGAGACCCAGTACTTC.

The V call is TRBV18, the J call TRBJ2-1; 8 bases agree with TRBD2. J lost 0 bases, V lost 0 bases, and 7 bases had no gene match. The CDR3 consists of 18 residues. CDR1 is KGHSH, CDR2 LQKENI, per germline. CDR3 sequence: CASSPPYGGGSSYNEQFF. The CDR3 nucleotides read TGTGCCAGCTCACCACCGTACGGGGGGGGTAGCTCCTACAATGAGCAGTTCTTC.

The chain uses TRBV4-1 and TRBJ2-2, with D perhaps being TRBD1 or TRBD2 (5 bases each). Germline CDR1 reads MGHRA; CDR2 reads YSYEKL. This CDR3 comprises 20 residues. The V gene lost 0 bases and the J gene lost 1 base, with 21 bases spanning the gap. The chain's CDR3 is CASSQDYPRTGTLNTGELFF. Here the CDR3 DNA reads TGCGCCAGCAGCCAAGATTATCCACGAACCGGGACCTTGAACACCGGGGAGCTGTTTTTT.

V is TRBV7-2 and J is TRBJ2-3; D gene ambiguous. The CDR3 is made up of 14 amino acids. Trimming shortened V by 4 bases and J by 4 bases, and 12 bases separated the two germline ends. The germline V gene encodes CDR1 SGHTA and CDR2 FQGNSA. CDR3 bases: TGTGCCAGCAGCTCCCGGACCACGTCAGATACGCAGTATTTT. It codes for CASSSRTTSDTQYF.

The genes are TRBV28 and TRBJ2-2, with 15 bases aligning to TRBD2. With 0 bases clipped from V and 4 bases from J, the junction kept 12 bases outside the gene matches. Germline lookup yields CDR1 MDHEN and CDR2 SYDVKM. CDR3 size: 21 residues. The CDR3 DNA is TGTGCCAGCAGTTTATGGCCCACCGGGACTAGCGGGAGGCAAATCACCGGGGAGCTGTTTTTT. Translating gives CASSLWPTGTSGRQITGELFF. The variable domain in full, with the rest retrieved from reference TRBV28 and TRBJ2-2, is DVKVTQSSRYLVKRTGEKVFLECVQDMDHENMFWYRQDPGLGLRLIYFSYDVKMKEKGDIPEGYSVSREKKERFSLILESASTNQTSMYLCASSLWPTGTSGRQITGELFFGEGSRLTVL.

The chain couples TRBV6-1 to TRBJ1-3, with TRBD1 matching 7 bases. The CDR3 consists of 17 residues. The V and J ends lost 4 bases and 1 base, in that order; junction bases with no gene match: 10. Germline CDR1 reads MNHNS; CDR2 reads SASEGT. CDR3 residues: CASSAGRTGGSGNTIYF. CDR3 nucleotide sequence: TGTGCCAGCAGTGCGGGGAGGACAGGCGGATCTGGAAACACCATATATTTT.

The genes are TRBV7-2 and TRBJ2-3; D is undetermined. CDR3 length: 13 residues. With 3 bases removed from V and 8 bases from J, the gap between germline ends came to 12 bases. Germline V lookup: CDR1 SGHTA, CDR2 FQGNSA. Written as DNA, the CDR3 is TGTGCCAGCAGCTTTGATGGAACGGGTACGCAGTATTTT. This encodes CASSFDGTGTQYF.

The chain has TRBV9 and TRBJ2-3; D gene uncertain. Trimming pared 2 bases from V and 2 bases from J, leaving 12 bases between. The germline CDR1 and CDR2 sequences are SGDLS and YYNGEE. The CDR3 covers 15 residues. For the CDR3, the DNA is TGTGCCAGCAGCGTCACTACCTTCCCCACAGATACGCAGTATTTT. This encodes CASSVTTFPTDTQYF.

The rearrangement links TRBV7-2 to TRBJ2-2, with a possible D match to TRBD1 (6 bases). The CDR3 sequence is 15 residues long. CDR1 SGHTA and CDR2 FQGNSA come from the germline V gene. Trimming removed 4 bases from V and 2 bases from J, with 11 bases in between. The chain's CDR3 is CASSSQGPNTGELFF. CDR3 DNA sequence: TGTGCCAGCAGCTCACAGGGCCCAAACACCGGGGAGCTGTTTTTT.

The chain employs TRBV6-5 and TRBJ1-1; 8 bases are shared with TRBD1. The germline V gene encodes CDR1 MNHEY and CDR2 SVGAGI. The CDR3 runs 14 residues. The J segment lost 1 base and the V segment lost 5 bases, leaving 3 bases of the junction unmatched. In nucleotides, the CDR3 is TGTGCCAGCAGTCGGGACAGGAAGAACACTGAAGCTTTCTTT. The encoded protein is CASSRDRKNTEAFF.

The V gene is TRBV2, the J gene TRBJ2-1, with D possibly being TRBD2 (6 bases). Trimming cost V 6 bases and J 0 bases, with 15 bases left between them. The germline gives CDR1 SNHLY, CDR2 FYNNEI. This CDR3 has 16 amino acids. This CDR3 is CASSASVLSSYNEQFF. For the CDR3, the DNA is TGTGCCAGCAGCGCTAGCGTACTGAGCTCCTACAATGAGCAGTTCTTC.